This T cell receptor (beta chain) was captured by sequencing in a study of T cells after yellow fever vaccination. Across the whole study: Low-cell-number fractions underwent preparation using SMART-Seq v4 Ultra Low Input.

Trimming shortened V by 5 bases and J by 5 bases, and 13 bases separated the two germline ends. The CDR3 is 14 residues long. CDR1 is SGHTA and CDR2 is FQGNSA in the germline V gene. As regards this clonotype: The antigen is undetermined.

The study, taken as a whole, reports: Abundant bulk-derived clonotypes could contaminate FACS-sorted repertoires. Among primary-vaccination clones, most reappeared after the booster, at approximately 96% for CD4 and around 91% for CD8. Few clonotypes appeared in both CD4 and CD8 compartments.

TCRdb reprocessed the 5' RACE reads via MiXCR and lists one record per CDR3 protein. In the table there are around 250,000 distinct CDR3 sequences, 6.9% of which are singletons. This sequence joins TRBV7-2 and TRBJ1-5; D is perhaps TRBD1 (6 bases). The specimen comprised CD4+ T cells sorted from PBMCs, sampled 15 days after the yellow fever booster vaccination. The sequence came from a man aged 30 to 39 who received the YFV17D yellow fever vaccine. This chain's CDR3 is CASSPQGLYQPQHF. Written as DNA, the CDR3 is TGTGCCAGCAGCCCCCAGGGGTTATATCAGCCCCAGCATTTT.